This T cell receptor beta chain was captured by sequencing in a study of blood T cell repertoires in COVID-19. On the study more broadly: PBMCs, B-cell-depleted T cells, or T cells provided the cDNA or gDNA that made up the material.

CDR1 ENHRY and CDR2 SYGVKD come from the germline V gene. This CDR3 contains 14 residues. V lost 0 bases and J lost 2, with 8 bases in between. This clone was found once. Seattle cases were enrolled at active infection and followed longitudinally. Methods used by the authors: The authors estimated nucleated cell counts from reference gene primer amplification. Using immunoSEQ multiplex PCR, the repertoire was profiled, and TCRdb retains in-frame clones only, with some absent. The V and J calls and clone size were taken over from that table, and D and trimming were inferred from the DNA. The sample includes tens of thousands of clones, about four fifths of them seen just once.

Sequences were obtained from peripheral blood. The sequence was obtained from a man between 70 and 80 years old with COVID-19, enrolled during active disease. The V call is TRBV10-3, the J call TRBJ2-7; D remains ambiguous. The CDR3 bases are TGTGCCATCAGTGAGTCAAGAGAACCCTACGAGCAGTACTTC. Amino acid sequence: CAISESREPYEQYF.